The 9 T cell receptor beta chains below come from one sample, sequenced in a study of blood T cells in healthy people across ages. With a J-beta primer mix and a sample-barcoded 5' primer, a second PCR ran about 7 to 12 cycles. MiXCR, applied by TCRdb to the 5' RACE reads, yields one record per CDR3 protein. The table shows just over 800,000 distinct CDR3 sequences, with 60% to 80% occurring only once. Source material: blood. Receptors were obtained from a young man in good health.

In nucleotides, the CDR3 is TGTGCCAGCACCCCAGAGCGGGGTGAAAAACTGTTTTTT. Translation gives CASTPERGEKLFF. This sequence joins TRBV6-5 and TRBJ1-4; D remains unclear. The CDR3 sequence is 13 residues long. The germline V gene has CDR1 MNHEY and CDR2 SVGAGI. V was clipped by 7 bases and J by 7 bases, with 13 bases between them.

The chain combines TRBV20-1 with TRBJ1-2; 7 nucleotides agree with TRBD1. This CDR3 comprises 16 residues. Germline V lookup: CDR1 DFQATT, CDR2 SNEGSKA (reference sequence). The V segment lost 3 bases and the J segment 3 bases; nucleotides outside the gene matches: 13. The CDR3 DNA reads TGCAGTGCTAGGGGGGGGAGGGACAGAAGGGACTATGGCTACACCTTC. As protein: CSARGGRDRRDYGYTF.

The rearrangement joins TRBV4-3 to TRBJ2-1; 9 bases line up with TRBD1. The CDR3 length is 16 residues. Trimming removed 2 bases from V and 5 bases from J; junction bases left unmatched: 7. CDR1 and CDR2 (germline): LGHNA, YSLEER. Here the CDR3 reads CASSQIPGTGHNEQFF. CDR3 in DNA: TGCGCCAGCAGCCAAATTCCCGGGACAGGGCACAATGAGCAGTTCTTC.

The chain joins TRBV13 to TRBJ2-5, with 13 nucleotides matching TRBD2. The CDR3 length is 18 residues. The junction had 9 bases not matched to a gene; V was cut back by 5 bases and J by 0 bases. Germline loops: CDR1 PRHDT, CDR2 FYEKMQ (reference sequence). In DNA, the CDR3 is TGTGCCAGCAGCCTACGGACTAGCGGGGGACCGTACCAAGAGACCCAGTACTTC. Its translation: CASSLRTSGGPYQETQYF. Supplemented by reference TRBV13 and TRBJ2-5, the full variable domain reads AAGVIQSPRHLIKEKRETATLKCYPIPRHDTVYWYQQGPGQDPQFLISFYEKMQSDKGSIPDRFSAQQFSDYHSELNMSSLELGDSALYFCASSLRTSGGPYQETQYFGPGTRLLVL.

This clonotype was counted a few times. The chain uses TRBV7-3 and TRBJ1-6; D gene ambiguous. V was pared by 5 bases and J by 12 bases, with 11 bases between. The germline V gene has CDR1 SGHTA and CDR2 FQGTGA. CDR3 length equals 12 residues. CDR3 amino acids: CASSLLGGPLHF. As DNA, the CDR3 is TGTGCCAGCAGCCTCCTCGGTGGACCCCTCCACTTT.

The chain has TRBV28 and TRBJ2-7; TRBD2 matches at 7 bases. The closer fit of TRBJ2-5 to the DNA end suggests the J call may be wrong. CDR3 length equals 14 residues. Germline values: CDR1 MDHEN, CDR2 SYDVKM. As DNA, the CDR3 is TGTGCCAGCAGTTCGATCGGGGGGATGGAGACCCAGTACTTC. It is translated as CASSSIGGMETQYF.

This sequence joins TRBV6-6 and TRBJ2-5; 7 bases match TRBD1. The tail of the sequence fits TRBJ2-7 better, so the J call may be wrong. The CDR3 has 12 amino acids. Germline V gives CDR1 MNHNY, CDR2 SVGAGI (reference sequence). The CDR3 DNA reads as TGTGCCAGTCAAAAAAGGGACAGCGAGCAGTACTTC. Translation gives CASQKRDSEQYF.

The sample holds one count of this clonotype. V gene TRBV5-5 combines with J gene TRBJ2-3, with D unresolved. The CDR3 sequence is 13 residues long. The germline V gene has CDR1 SGHKS and CDR2 YYEKEE (reference sequence). V lost 0 bases and J 11 bases, leaving 13 bases between the germline ends. CDR3 nucleotides: TGTGCCAGCAGCTTGGATAGGACCCGCAAGCAGTATTTT. Translating it yields CASSLDRTRKQYF.

This clonotype was seen more than once but under ten times. The V gene is TRBV7-2, the J gene TRBJ2-7; D not certain. The CDR3 spans 13 residues. With 5 bases removed from V and 4 bases from J, the gap between germline ends came to 12 bases. Germline values: CDR1 SGHTA, CDR2 FQGNSA. The CDR3 spells CASSAEVGYEQYF. DNA for the CDR3: TGTGCCAGCAGCGCCGAGGTGGGGTACGAGCAGTACTTC. Filled out from reference TRBV7-2 and TRBJ2-7, the complete variable domain reads GAGVSQSPSNKVTEKGKDVELRCDPISGHTALYWYRQSLGQGLEFLIYFQGNSAPDKSGLPSDRFSAERTGGSVSTLTIQRTQQEDSAVYLCASSAEVGYEQYFGPGTRLTVT.